The 3 T cell receptor beta chains below come from one sample, sequenced in a study of blood T cell repertoires in COVID-19. Assay used: immunoSEQ multiplex PCR; TCRdb lists only in-frame clones, some missing. The sample records some 200,000 clones, roughly 90% being singletons. The sample was PBMCs or T cells enriched from blood (not recorded which). These receptors were obtained from a woman in her twenties or thirties who had recovered from COVID-19.

The chain carries TRBV25-1 and TRBJ2-2; 7 bases agree with TRBD1. This CDR3 is built from 14 residues. CDR1 is MGHDK and CDR2 is SYGVNS in the germline V gene. The V gene end was trimmed by 4 bases and the J gene end by 6 bases; junction bases not matched to a gene: 5. The CDR3 loop reads CASSAVQGPGELFF. The DNA of the CDR3 is TGTGCCAGCAGTGCGGTACAGGGGCCCGGGGAGCTGTTTTTT. The full variable domain, completed using reference TRBV25-1 and TRBJ2-2, is EADIYQTPRYLVIGTGKKITLECSQTMGHDKMYWYQQDPGMELHLIHYSYGVNSTEKGDLSSESTVSRIRTEHFPLTLESARPSHTSQYLCASSAVQGPGELFFGEGSRLTVL.

V gene TRBV5-4 combines with J gene TRBJ1-1; 8 bases match TRBD1. Germline V gene lookup returns CDR1 SGHNT and CDR2 YYREEE (reference sequence). Trimming removed 1 base from V and 4 bases from J; junction bases left unmatched: 3. The CDR3 runs 14 residues. The CDR3, as DNA: TGTGCCAGCAGCTTGCAGGGGGCAGCCACTGAAGCTTTCTTT. Protein sequence: CASSLQGAATEAFF.

CDR3 protein: CASSPRGGLLEATYEQYF. CDR3 nucleotides: TGTGCCAGCAGTCCCAGGGGAGGGTTACTAGAAGCTACCTACGAGCAGTACTTC. The gene calls are TRBV6-6 and TRBJ2-7, with D maybe TRBD2 (7 bases). Germline V gene lookup returns CDR1 MNHNY and CDR2 SVGAGI (reference sequence). This CDR3 has 18 amino acids. The V end lost 5 bases, the J end lost 2 bases, and 25 bases lay between the germline ends.